The 18 T cell receptor beta chains below come from one sample, sequenced in a study of T cell responses to AZD1222 COVID-19 vaccine (dated by TCRdb to the early 2020s). This specimen's time point label, per the study, means: baseline before first vaccination. Libraries were constructed by the immunoSEQ multiplex PCR assay. Sourced from immuneACCESS, this table was stored by TCRdb with only in-frame sequences that have V and J called. A share of the clones is absent; for the studies checked, an unresolved V gene accounts for under half, and the remainder has no known explanation. For this sample there are about 110,000 clones; around 90% appear just once. Around 7.8% of the sample is taken by the ten largest. The source was peripheral blood, collected on day 0 of AZD1222 vaccination. The source of these receptors is an adult in good health.

The chain is built from TRBV23-1 and TRBJ1-2, with D possibly TRBD1 on 6 matching bases. TRBV23-1 is designated an ORF whose function remains uncertain. V gave up 1 base and J gave up 2 bases, with 14 bases separating them. CDR3 size: 16 residues. The CDR3 DNA follows: TGCGCCAGCAGTCAATGGGTTGGACAGCAGAACTATGGCTACACCTTC. Protein: CASSQWVGQQNYGYTF.

The chain recombines TRBV19 with TRBJ1-2, with 8 bases identical to TRBD1. Unmatched junction bases numbered 4, after V lost 9 bases and J lost 7 bases. CDR3 length: 11 residues. The germline gives CDR1 LNHDA, CDR2 SQIVND (reference sequence). CDR3 residues: CASRGRGGYTF. The CDR3 coding sequence is TGTGCCAGCAGGGGGCGCGGTGGCTACACCTTC.

This clone came up a few times. V and J are TRBV12-5 and TRBJ2-3; D is unclear. The germline V gene encodes CDR1 LGHNT and CDR2 FRNRAP. The CDR3 totals 11 residues. Deletions cut 5 bases from V and 6 bases from J, with 6 bases between. The DNA for the CDR3 is TGTGCTAGTGGTATGGGTGATACGCAGTATTTT. Translated, it gives CASGMGDTQYF.

CDR3 nucleotides: TGCAGCGTTCCTCACGGGGACTTACTAGAGTCAGATACGCAGTATTTT. Translation gives CSVPHGDLLESDTQYF. V gene TRBV29-1 combines with J gene TRBJ2-3, with a tentative D call TRBD2 (6 bases). Germline V gene lookup returns CDR1 SQVTM and CDR2 ANQGSEA. V dropped 5 bases and J dropped 4 bases, with 22 bases sitting between them. The CDR3 extends over 16 amino acids.

This chain links TRBV21-1 with TRBJ1-1. TRBV21-1 is annotated as a pseudogene. The CDR3 has 14 amino acids. The CDR3 protein is CASKGRGFQPEAFF. Written as DNA, the CDR3 is TGTGCCAGCAAGGGGAGGGGATTCCAGCCTGAAGCTTTCTTT.

V is TRBV11-2 and J is TRBJ1-1; D not resolved. This CDR3 spans 13 amino acids. Trimming took off 3 bases at V and 4 bases at J, with 9 bases between the two ends. Germline CDR1 and CDR2: SGHAT and FQNNGV. CDR3 bases: TGTGCCAGCAGCTTTAGACCGGGCACTGAAGCTTTCTTT. It specifies CASSFRPGTEAFF. Together with reference TRBV11-2 and TRBJ1-1, the CDR3 gives the full variable domain: EAGVAQSPRYKIIEKRQSVAFWCNPISGHATLYWYQQILGQGPKLLIQFQNNGVVDDSQLPKDRFSAERLKGVDSTLKIQPAKLEDSAVYLCASSFRPGTEAFFGQGTRLTVV.

The rearrangement uses TRBV18 and TRBJ1-3; perhaps TRBD1 as D (5 bases). The length of the CDR3 is 13 residues. Trimming removed 2 bases from V and 4 bases from J, with 6 bases in between. Germline V gives CDR1 KGHSH, CDR2 LQKENI. CDR3 region: CASSPDRGNTIYF. CDR3 bases: TGTGCCAGCTCACCAGACAGAGGAAACACCATATATTTT.

The V call is TRBV7-9, the J call TRBJ1-2; 7 nucleotides agree with TRBD1. After removal of 1 base from V and 0 bases from J, the junction contained 5 bases not matched to a gene. Per the germline V gene, CDR1 is SEHNR and CDR2 is FQNEAQ (reference sequence). The CDR3 extends over 16 amino acids. The CDR3 here is CASSLGSGGPNYGYTF. The DNA for the CDR3 is TGTGCCAGCAGCTTAGGGTCAGGGGGTCCTAACTATGGCTACACCTTC.

The chain recombines TRBV28 with TRBJ1-4; perhaps TRBD1 as D (6 bases). Trimming cost V 4 bases and J 7 bases, with 19 bases left between them. The germline gives CDR1 MDHEN, CDR2 SYDVKM. This CDR3 has 16 residues. The CDR3 loop is CASSSPRGGTREKLFF. Written as DNA, the CDR3 is TGTGCCAGCAGTTCGCCGCGGGGGGGCACACGTGAAAAACTGTTTTTT.

The CDR3 nucleotides are TGTGCCTGGAGTTCGGGCTCTGGAAACACCATATATTTT. Translation: CAWSSGSGNTIYF. The chain carries TRBV30 and TRBJ1-3; no reliable D call. The CDR3 is 13 amino acids. In germline, CDR1 is GTSNPN, CDR2 SVGIG (reference sequence). Trimming took off 2 bases at V and 0 bases at J, with 5 bases between the two ends.

In this sample, this clone turned up once. The chain couples TRBV28 to TRBJ1-2; tentative D call: TRBD1 (6 bases). V was pared by 1 base and J by 12 bases, with 18 bases between. The CDR3 extends over 14 amino acids. Germline V lookup: CDR1 MDHEN, CDR2 SYDVKM. The CDR3 coding sequence is TGTGCCAGCAGTTTATCATTTTTAGGGGGAACTGACACCTTC. It is translated as CASSLSFLGGTDTF.

The chain recombines TRBV25-1 with TRBJ1-4; no definite D call. CDR1 and CDR2 (germline): MGHDK, SYGVNS. V was cut by 4 bases and J by 9 bases, with 9 bases left in between. The CDR3 is 12 residues long. CDR3 sequence (DNA): TGTGCCAGCAGTGGGGAGACCAAAAAACTGTTTTTT. Protein: CASSGETKKLFF.

V is TRBV5-4 and J is TRBJ1-1; D is ambiguous. Trimming removed 0 bases at V and 1 base at J, with 4 bases between. The CDR3 spans 13 residues. In germline, CDR1 is SGHNT, CDR2 YYREEE (reference sequence). CDR3 residues: CASSLGKNTEAFF. CDR3 coding DNA: TGTGCCAGCAGCTTGGGCAAGAACACTGAAGCTTTCTTT.

This clone was seen only once. The chain joins TRBV6-5 to TRBJ1-2; 9 bases line up with TRBD1. The V and J ends lost 1 base and 5 bases, in that order; junction bases with no gene match: 8. The CDR3 has 16 residues. Germline assignment: CDR1 MNHEY and CDR2 SVGAGI. The CDR3 nucleotides read TGTGCCAGCAGTTACTTCCCCGTGACAGGGGGGTATGGCTACACCTTC. Translated, it gives CASSYFPVTGGYGYTF.

Only a few counts were recorded for this clone. CDR3 region: CASTQAGNTEAFF. As DNA, the CDR3 is TGTGCCAGCACGCAGGCGGGGAACACTGAAGCTTTCTTT. The rearrangement joins TRBV14 to TRBJ1-1; D is unclear. Germline CDR1 reads SGHDN; CDR2 reads FVKESK. This CDR3 has 13 amino acids. The germline V and J ends were trimmed by 7 bases and 1 base, with 10 bases remaining between them.

This chain connects TRBV7-2 to TRBJ1-1; D is unclear. The V and J ends lost 1 base and 2 bases respectively, with 8 bases between them. Germline V CDR1 and CDR2: SGHTA, FQGNSA. The CDR3 contains 14 residues. The CDR3 DNA sequence: TGTGCCAGCAGCTTAGGACGTTCAAACACTGAAGCTTTCTTT. Amino acid sequence: CASSLGRSNTEAFF.

V usage is TRBV29-1 and J usage is TRBJ2-5; a possible D gene is TRBD1 (6 bases). CDR1 and CDR2 (germline): SQVTM, ANQGSEA. The V end was cut by 7 bases, the J end by 5 bases, with 14 bases between. There are 12 residues in the CDR3. The CDR3 protein is CSAARGGETQYF. CDR3 DNA: TGCAGCGCCGCCAGGGGTGGGGAGACCCAGTACTTC.

The rearrangement joins TRBV2 to TRBJ1-5; no definite D call. V dropped 7 bases and J dropped 0 bases, with 13 bases sitting between them. The CDR3 spans 15 residues. Germline values: CDR1 SNHLY, CDR2 FYNNEI. The CDR3 spells CASTWTGNSNQPQHF. The CDR3 DNA reads as TGTGCCAGCACCTGGACGGGAAATAGCAATCAGCCCCAGCATTTT.